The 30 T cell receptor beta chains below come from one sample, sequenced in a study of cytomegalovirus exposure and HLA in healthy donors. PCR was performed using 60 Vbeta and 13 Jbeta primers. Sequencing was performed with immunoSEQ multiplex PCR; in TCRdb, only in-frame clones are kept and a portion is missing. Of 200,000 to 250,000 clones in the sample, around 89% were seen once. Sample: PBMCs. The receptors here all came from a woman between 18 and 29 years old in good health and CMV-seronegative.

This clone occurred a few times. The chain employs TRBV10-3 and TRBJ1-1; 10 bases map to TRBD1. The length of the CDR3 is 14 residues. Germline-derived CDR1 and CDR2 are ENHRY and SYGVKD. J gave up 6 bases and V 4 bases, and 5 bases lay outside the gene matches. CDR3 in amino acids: CAISVTGGGSEAFF. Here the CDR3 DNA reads TGTGCCATCAGTGTGACAGGGGGCGGATCTGAAGCTTTCTTT.

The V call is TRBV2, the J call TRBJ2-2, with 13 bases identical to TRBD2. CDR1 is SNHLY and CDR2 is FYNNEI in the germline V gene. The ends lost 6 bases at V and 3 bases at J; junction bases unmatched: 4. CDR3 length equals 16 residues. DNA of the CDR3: TGTGCCAGCAGAGGGACTAGCGGGGTGGACACCGGGGAGCTGTTTTTT. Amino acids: CASRGTSGVDTGELFF.

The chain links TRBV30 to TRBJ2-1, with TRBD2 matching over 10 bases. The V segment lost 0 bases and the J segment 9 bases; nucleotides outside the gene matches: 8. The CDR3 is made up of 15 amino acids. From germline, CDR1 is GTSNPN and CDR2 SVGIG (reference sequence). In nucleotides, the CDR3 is TGTGCCTGGAGTGTAGGTCTAGCGGGAGCGGTTGAGCAGTTCTTC. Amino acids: CAWSVGLAGAVEQFF.

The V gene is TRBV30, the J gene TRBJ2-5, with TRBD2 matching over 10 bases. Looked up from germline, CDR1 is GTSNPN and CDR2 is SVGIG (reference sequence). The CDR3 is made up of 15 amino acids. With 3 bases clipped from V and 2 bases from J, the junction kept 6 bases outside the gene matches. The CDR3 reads CAWRSGLADQETQYF. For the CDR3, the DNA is TGTGCCTGGAGGAGCGGACTAGCGGATCAAGAGACCCAGTACTTC.

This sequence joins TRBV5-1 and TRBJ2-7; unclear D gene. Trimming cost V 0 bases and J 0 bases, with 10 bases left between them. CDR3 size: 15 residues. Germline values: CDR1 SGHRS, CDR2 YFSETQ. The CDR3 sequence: CASSLVVAGSYEQYF. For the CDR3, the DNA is TGCGCCAGCAGCTTGGTTGTCGCAGGCTCCTACGAGCAGTACTTC.

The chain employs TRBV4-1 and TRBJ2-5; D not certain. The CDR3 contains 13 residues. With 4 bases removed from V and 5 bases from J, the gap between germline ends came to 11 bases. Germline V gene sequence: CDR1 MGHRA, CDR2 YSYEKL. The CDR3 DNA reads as TGCGCCAGCAGCCGACTTCTTGGTGAGACCCAGTACTTC. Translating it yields CASSRLLGETQYF.

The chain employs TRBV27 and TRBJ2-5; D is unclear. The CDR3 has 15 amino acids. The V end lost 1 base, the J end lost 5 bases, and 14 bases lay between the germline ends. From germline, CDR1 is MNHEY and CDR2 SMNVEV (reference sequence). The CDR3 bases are TGTGCCAGCAGTTTATTGGCAAGTCTCGGGGAGACCCAGTACTTC. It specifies CASSLLASLGETQYF.

CDR3 sequence (DNA): TGTGCCAGCAGCTTCACAGGGGAGTGGCTCGACACTGAAGCTTTCTTT. Amino acids: CASSFTGEWLDTEAFF. This sequence joins TRBV11-2 and TRBJ1-1, with 7 bases fitting TRBD1. Trimming removed 3 bases from V and 3 bases from J; junction bases left unmatched: 10. CDR1 is SGHAT and CDR2 is FQNNGV in the germline V gene. The CDR3 is 16 residues long.

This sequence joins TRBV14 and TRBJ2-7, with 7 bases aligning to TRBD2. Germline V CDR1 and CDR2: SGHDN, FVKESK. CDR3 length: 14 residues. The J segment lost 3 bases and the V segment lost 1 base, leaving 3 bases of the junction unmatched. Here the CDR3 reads CASSQGLAHYEQYF. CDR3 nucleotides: TGTGCCAGCAGCCAAGGACTAGCCCACTACGAGCAGTACTTC.

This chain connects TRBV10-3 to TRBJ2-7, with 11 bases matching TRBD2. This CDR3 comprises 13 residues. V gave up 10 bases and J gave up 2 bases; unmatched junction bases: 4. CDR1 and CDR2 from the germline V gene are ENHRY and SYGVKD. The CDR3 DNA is TGTGCCACCACTAGCGGGGGACCCTACGAGCAGTACTTC. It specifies CATTSGGPYEQYF.

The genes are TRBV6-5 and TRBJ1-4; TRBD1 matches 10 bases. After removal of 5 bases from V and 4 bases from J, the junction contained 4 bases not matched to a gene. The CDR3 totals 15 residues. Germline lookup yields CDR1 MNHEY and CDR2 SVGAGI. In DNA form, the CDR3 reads TGTGCCAGCAGTCCGGGACAGGGGTTTAATGAAAAACTGTTTTTT. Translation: CASSPGQGFNEKLFF.

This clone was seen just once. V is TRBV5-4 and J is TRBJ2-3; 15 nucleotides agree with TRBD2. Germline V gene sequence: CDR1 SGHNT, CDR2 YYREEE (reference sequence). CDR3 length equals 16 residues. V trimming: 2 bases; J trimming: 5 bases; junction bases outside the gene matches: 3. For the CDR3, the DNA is TGTGCCAGCAGCTTCGGACTAGCGGGGGGGCAAGATACGCAGTATTTT. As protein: CASSFGLAGGQDTQYF.

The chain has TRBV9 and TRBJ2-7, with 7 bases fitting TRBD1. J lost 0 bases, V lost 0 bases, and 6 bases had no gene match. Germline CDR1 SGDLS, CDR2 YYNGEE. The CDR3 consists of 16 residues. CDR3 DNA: TGTGCCAGCAGCGTAGCTACTGGGACAGTCTCCTACGAGCAGTACTTC. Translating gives CASSVATGTVSYEQYF.

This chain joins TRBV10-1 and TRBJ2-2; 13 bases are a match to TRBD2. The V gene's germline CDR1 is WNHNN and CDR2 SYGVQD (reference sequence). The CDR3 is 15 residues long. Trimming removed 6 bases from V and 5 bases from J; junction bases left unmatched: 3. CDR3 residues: CASSLLAGGTGELFF. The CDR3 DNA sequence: TGCGCCAGCAGCTTACTAGCGGGAGGGACCGGGGAGCTGTTTTTT.

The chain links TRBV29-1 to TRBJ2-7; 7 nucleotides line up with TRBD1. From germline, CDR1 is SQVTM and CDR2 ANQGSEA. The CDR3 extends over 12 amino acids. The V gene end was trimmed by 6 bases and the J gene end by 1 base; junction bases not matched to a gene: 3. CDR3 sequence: CSVRDSSYEQYF. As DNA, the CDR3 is TGCAGCGTGAGGGACAGTTCCTACGAGCAGTACTTC.

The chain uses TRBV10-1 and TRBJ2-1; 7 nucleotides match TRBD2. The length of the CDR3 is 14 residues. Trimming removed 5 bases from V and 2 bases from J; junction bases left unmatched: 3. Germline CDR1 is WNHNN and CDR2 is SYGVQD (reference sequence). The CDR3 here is CASSSSGAYNEQFF. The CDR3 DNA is TGCGCCAGCAGTTCTAGCGGTGCCTACAATGAGCAGTTCTTC.

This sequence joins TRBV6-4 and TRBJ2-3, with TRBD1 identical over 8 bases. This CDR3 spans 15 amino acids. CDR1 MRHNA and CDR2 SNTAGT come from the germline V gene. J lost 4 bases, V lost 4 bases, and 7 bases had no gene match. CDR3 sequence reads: CASSAQGGGADTQYF. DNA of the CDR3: TGTGCCAGCAGTGCACAGGGGGGTGGCGCAGATACGCAGTATTTT.

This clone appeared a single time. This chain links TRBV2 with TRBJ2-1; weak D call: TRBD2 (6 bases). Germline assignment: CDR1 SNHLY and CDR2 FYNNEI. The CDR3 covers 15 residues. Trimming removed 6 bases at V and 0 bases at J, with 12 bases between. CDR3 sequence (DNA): TGTGCCAGCAGGATAGCGGAGAGCTCCTACAATGAGCAGTTCTTC. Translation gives CASRIAESSYNEQFF.

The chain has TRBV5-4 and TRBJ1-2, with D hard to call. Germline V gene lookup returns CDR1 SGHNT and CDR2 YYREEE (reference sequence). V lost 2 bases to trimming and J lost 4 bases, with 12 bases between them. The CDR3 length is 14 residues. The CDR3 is CASSLVQAPYGYTF. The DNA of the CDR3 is TGTGCCAGCAGCTTAGTGCAGGCCCCCTATGGCTACACCTTC.

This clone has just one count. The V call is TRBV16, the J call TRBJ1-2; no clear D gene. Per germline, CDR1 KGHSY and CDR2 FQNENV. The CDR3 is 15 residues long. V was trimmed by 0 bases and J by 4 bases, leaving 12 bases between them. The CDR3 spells CASSQSTLEIYGYTF. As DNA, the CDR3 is TGTGCCAGCAGCCAATCCACTCTGGAGATCTATGGCTACACCTTC.

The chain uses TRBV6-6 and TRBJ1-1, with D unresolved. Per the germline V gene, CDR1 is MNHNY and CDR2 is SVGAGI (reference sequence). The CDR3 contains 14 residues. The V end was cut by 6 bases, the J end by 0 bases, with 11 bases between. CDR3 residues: CASRSAGMNTEAFF. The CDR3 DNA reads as TGTGCCAGCAGATCTGCAGGAATGAACACTGAAGCTTTCTTT.

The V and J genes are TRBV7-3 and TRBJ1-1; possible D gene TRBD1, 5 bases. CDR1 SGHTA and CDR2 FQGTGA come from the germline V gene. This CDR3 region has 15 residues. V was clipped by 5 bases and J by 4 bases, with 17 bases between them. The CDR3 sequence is CASSVDSLGATEAFF. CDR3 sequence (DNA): TGTGCCAGCAGCGTTGACAGTTTGGGTGCCACTGAAGCTTTCTTT.

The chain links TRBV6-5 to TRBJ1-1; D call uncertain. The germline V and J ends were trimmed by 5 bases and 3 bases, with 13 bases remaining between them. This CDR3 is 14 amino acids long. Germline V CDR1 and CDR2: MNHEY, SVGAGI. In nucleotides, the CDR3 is TGTGCCAGCAGTCACGGACGGAGGGACACTGAAGCTTTCTTT. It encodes CASSHGRRDTEAFF.

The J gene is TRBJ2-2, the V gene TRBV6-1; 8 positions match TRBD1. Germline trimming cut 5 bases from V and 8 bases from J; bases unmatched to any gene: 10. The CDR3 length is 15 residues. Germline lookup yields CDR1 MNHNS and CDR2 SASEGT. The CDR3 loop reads CASSSRTGPPGELFF. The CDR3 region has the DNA TGTGCCAGCAGTTCGAGGACAGGGCCTCCGGGGGAGCTGTTTTTT.

For the CDR3, the DNA is TGCGCCAGCAGCTTGCTTCGTCAGGGGGAAACCTCCTACGAGCAGTACTTC. Its protein product is CASSLLRQGETSYEQYF. V is TRBV5-1 and J is TRBJ2-5, with 7 nucleotides matching TRBD1. The end of the DNA aligns better with TRBJ2-7, so the J call may be wrong. Germline V CDR1 and CDR2: SGHRS, YFSETQ. The CDR3 extends over 17 amino acids.

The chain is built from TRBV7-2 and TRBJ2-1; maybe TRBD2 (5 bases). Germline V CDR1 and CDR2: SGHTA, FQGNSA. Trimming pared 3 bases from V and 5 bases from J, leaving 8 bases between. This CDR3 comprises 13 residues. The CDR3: CASSFSGNNEQFF. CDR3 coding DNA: TGTGCCAGCAGCTTTTCCGGGAACAATGAGCAGTTCTTC.

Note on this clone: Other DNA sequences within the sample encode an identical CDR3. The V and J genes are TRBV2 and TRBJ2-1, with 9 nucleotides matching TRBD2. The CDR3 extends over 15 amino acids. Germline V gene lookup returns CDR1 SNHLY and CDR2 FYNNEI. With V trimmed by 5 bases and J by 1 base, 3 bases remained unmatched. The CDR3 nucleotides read TGTGCCAGCAGTCGTAGCGGGGGTTCCTACAATGAGCAGTTCTTC. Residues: CASSRSGGSYNEQFF.

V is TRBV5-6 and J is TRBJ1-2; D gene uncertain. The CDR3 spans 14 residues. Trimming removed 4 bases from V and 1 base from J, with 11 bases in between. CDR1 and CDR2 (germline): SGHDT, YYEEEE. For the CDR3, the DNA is TGTGCCAGCAGCCGCGAAGGAGATAACTATGGCTACACCTTC. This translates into CASSREGDNYGYTF.

The CDR3 sequence: CASSLSPGAPWFEQYF. The CDR3 DNA follows: TGTGCCAGCAGCTTGAGTCCGGGAGCCCCTTGGTTCGAGCAGTACTTC. The chain carries TRBV5-6 and TRBJ2-7; the D gene is possibly TRBD2 (6 bases). The CDR3 has 16 residues. V lost 1 base to trimming and J lost 6 bases, with 20 bases between them. Per germline, CDR1 SGHDT and CDR2 YYEEEE. Full variable domain (remainder filled in from reference TRBV5-6 and TRBJ2-7): DAGVTQSPTHLIKTRGQQVTLRCSPKSGHDTVSWYQQALGQGPQFIFQYYEEEERQRGNFPDRFSGHQFPNYSSELNVNALLLGDSALYLCASSLSPGAPWFEQYFGPGTRLTVT.

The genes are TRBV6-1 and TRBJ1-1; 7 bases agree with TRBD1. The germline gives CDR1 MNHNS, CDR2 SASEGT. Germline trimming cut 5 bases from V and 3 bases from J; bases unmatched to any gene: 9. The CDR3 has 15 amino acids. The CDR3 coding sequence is TGTGCCAGCAGTAAGTCTGCGGGACAGTACACTGAAGCTTTCTTT. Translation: CASSKSAGQYTEAFF.